This T cell receptor beta chain was sequenced in a study of beta chain features in type 1 diabetes. Study-level findings and limits: People with Type 1 diabetes carried modestly yet significantly shorter TCRB CDR3s in all four CD4+ subsets. In these data, an HLA type influence on TCRB rearrangement remained unresolved.

In this sample, this clone turned up a few times. Its antigen remains unknown. This CDR3 contains 17 residues. V gave up 2 bases and J gave up 0 bases, with 14 bases separating them. The germline V gene encodes CDR1 SGHAT and CDR2 FQNNGV. The investigators reverse transcribed all of the isolated RNA, so they sequenced expressed TCRB transcripts. Produced via immunoSEQ multiplex PCR; TCRdb's table is partial and in-frame only. The table lists more than 95,000 clones, 25% to 30% of them singletons. Markers CD45RO/CCR7/CD25/CD127/CD95/CD27 served to sort CD4+ naive, central memory, regulatory and stem cell-like memory cells.

This TCR was recovered from a woman aged 18-35 years with type 1 diabetes. The material sequenced was central memory CD4+ T cells from blood. The J gene is TRBJ2-4, the V gene TRBV11-2; D is unclear. The CDR3 DNA is TGTGCCAGCAGCTTATTAACAGAGTCGATAGCCAAAAACATTCAGTACTTC. Residues: CASSLLTESIAKNIQYF.